This is a list of T cell receptor beta chains from one sample in a study of blood T cell repertoires in COVID-19. Sequencing was performed with immunoSEQ multiplex PCR; in TCRdb, only in-frame clones are kept and a portion is missing. Found here are 220,000 or so clones, about four fifths of them singletons; the top ten hold 1.3%. Input material: PBMCs or T cells enriched from blood (not recorded which). These receptors all stem from a woman in her thirties or forties with acute COVID-19. The CDR3 runs from the conserved cysteine through the conserved F or W. D genes are given only for firm matches. Rows give clone size only sometimes, using once, few, many, or a class for an expanded clone.

length,size,D,J,V,DNA,CDR3
15,once,TRBD1,TRBJ2-3,TRBV7-3,TGTGCCAGCAGCCCCCTCGGACAGGGCACAGATACGCAGTATTTT,CASSPLGQGTDTQYF
11,.,TRBD1,TRBJ1-2,TRBV20-1,TGCAGTGCTTGGGGACAGGATGGCTACACCTTC,CSAWGQDGYTF
15,.,TRBD2,TRBJ2-5,TRBV7-2,TGTGCCAGCAGCTTACGAGCGGGAGTCCAAGAGACCCAGTACTTC,CASSLRAGVQETQYF
12,.,.,TRBJ1-6,TRBV30,TGTGCCTGGAGTGTCCTGGGAGGACCCCTCCACTTT,CAWSVLGGPLHF
13,.,TRBD1,TRBJ1-2,TRBV5-1,TGCGCCAGCAGTATACAGGGGGCGGAAGGCTACACCTTC,CASSIQGAEGYTF
14,.,TRBD1,TRBJ1-2,TRBV2,TGTGCCAGCAGCAATAGGGACAGTGTAAGGGGCTACACCTTC,CASSNRDSVRGYTF
19,.,TRBD1,TRBJ1-5,TRBV7-3,TGTGCCAGCAGTCCATTCACGTACAGGGGCCGTAATAGCAATCAGCCCCAGCATTTT,CASSPFTYRGRNSNQPQHF
15,.,.,TRBJ2-3,TRBV4-1,TGCGCCAGCAGCCAAGATCAAGCGAAGATAGATACGCAGTATTTT,CASSQDQAKIDTQYF
16,few,TRBD2,TRBJ2-7,TRBV5-1,TGCGCCAGCAGCTTGGGTGGGACTAGCGGGGGATACGAGCAGTACTTC,CASSLGGTSGGYEQYF
15,.,.,TRBJ2-2,TRBV19,TGTGCCAGTAGGGTACCCGGGTTGAACACCGGGGAGCTGTTTTTT,CASRVPGLNTGELFF
16,.,.,TRBJ1-6,TRBV10-3,TGTGCCATCAGTGAGTTGACAGGTAAAGAAGGATCACCCCTCCACTTT,CAISELTGKEGSPLHF
15,.,.,TRBJ2-2,TRBV9,TGTGCCAGCAGCGTAGGGGGGAGGCACACCGGGGAGCTGTTTTTT,CASSVGGRHTGELFF
13,.,.,TRBJ2-1,TRBV7-2,TGTGCCAGCAGCATCAACTTTCAGGGCGAGCAGTTCTTC,CASSINFQGEQFF
13,.,.,TRBJ1-2,TRBV19,TGTGCCACCCGGACAGCGCTAACTATAGGCTACACCTTC,CATRTALTIGYTF
13,few,TRBD1,TRBJ1-5,TRBV29-1,TGCAGCGTGGGGACAGGGGGCCATCAGCCCCAGCATTTT,CSVGTGGHQPQHF
14,once,TRBD2,TRBJ2-7,TRBV28,TGTGCCAGCAGTCTGGGAGGGGCTGTAGGAGAGCAGTACTTC,CASSLGGAVGEQYF
10,many,.,TRBJ2-1,TRBV29-1,TGCAGCGTTGAAACGGGGGGCCGGTTCTTC,CSVETGGRFF
15,.,.,TRBJ1-2,TRBV6-5,TGTGCCAGCATCGGAAGGGTCGGGGGGTTCGAGGGCTACACCTTC,CASIGRVGGFEGYTF
15,.,TRBD1,TRBJ2-7,TRBV19,TGTGCCAGTAGTGTTGGGACAGGGGGCTGGTACGAGCGGTACTTC,CASSVGTGGWYERYF
15,once,TRBD1,TRBJ2-5,TRBV6-1,TGTGCCAGCAGTGAGACTAGGGACAGGCAAGAGACCCAGTACTTC,CASSETRDRQETQYF
15,once,.,TRBJ2-7,TRBV4-1,TGCGCCAGCAGCCAGGGCGTGGGTGTCAGCTACGAGCAGTACTTC,CASSQGVGVSYEQYF
14,.,TRBD1,TRBJ1-6,TRBV5-6,TGTGCCAGCAGCATCGGACAGGGTGGCTCACCCCTCCACTTT,CASSIGQGGSPLHF
14,.,TRBD2,TRBJ2-7,TRBV14,TGTGCCAGCAGCCAAGGGCGGGGGAACTACGAGCAGTACTTC,CASSQGRGNYEQYF
14,.,.,TRBJ1-1,TRBV7-9,TGTGCCAGCAGCTTAGCGCAGAAGAACACTGAAGCTTTCTTT,CASSLAQKNTEAFF
13,.,.,TRBJ1-1,TRBV29-1,TGCAGCGTCGCCCTGGGGGCTGACACTGAAGCTTTCTTT,CSVALGADTEAFF
14,.,TRBD1,TRBJ1-5,TRBV10-3,TGTGCCATCAGTAGGGACAGCCTTAATCAGCCCCAGCATTTT,CAISRDSLNQPQHF
14,.,TRBD1,TRBJ1-2,TRBV19,TGTGCCAGTAGTATCACGGGACAGGGCTATGGCTACACCTTC,CASSITGQGYGYTF
16,.,.,TRBJ2-1,TRBV4-3,TGCGCCAGCAGCCAAAGGGGCGGGACGACATACAATGAGCAGTTCTTC,CASSQRGGTTYNEQFF
14,.,TRBD2,TRBJ2-1,TRBV19,TGTGCCAGCTCGAAAGGGGGCGGGAGGGCTGAGCAGTTCTTC,CASSKGGGRAEQFF
12,.,.,TRBJ1-1,TRBV7-2,TGTGCCAGCAGCTTTCATGGACAGGAAGCTTTCTTT,CASSFHGQEAFF